This TCR beta chain was recorded in a study of chemoradiotherapy in HPV16-positive cancers. Study context: Functional T-cell assays on a couple of HPV16-positive patients' cells defined candidate HPV-specific clones and common TCR motifs. Study-wide findings and caveats: HPV-specific T cells were functionally defined from only a couple of HPV16-positive patients. Candidate HPV-specific clones and E7-related TCR motifs grew in tumor during treatment.

Over chemoradiotherapy, repertoires were sampled more than once. Here immunoSEQ multiplex PCR was the method, and the copy in TCRdb shows in-frame clones only, minus some. The profile shows fewer than 40,000 clones, approximately 88% of them singletons. With respect to this clone: Its specificity is not known.

This sample comprised blood, obtained from a patient who underwent chemoradiotherapy. The receptor comes from a human donor with HPV-associated anogenital cancer.

CDR3 protein: CASSATGTFYEQYF. CDR3 DNA sequence: TGTGCCAGCAGCGCGACCGGGACTTTCTACGAGCAGTACTTC. The rearrangement links TRBV11-2 to TRBJ2-7, with D possibly TRBD2 on 6 matching bases. The germline V gene has CDR1 SGHAT and CDR2 FQNNGV. There are 14 residues in the CDR3. Between the trimmed V and J ends, which lost 5 bases and 3 bases, there was a span of 14 bases.